Listed below are T cell receptor beta chains from one sample, sequenced in a study of T cells in Graves' hyperthyroidism and ophthalmopathy. TCRdb reanalysed the multiplex PCR reads using MiXCR and keeps one entry per CDR3 protein. The data show about 640,000 distinct CDR3 sequences, with less than 25% seen just once and about 35% held by the top ten. Material for sequencing was blood. The receptors come from a man aged 30 to 39 with Graves' ophthalmopathy. The conserved cysteine and the conserved F or W are not part of the CDR3 here. Fields, in order: V gene, clone size, CDR3 protein. Some rows have no size entry. The others give once, few or many, or a class for an expanded clone.

v_call: TRBV7-2
clone_size: many
cdr3_aa: ASSPRLLLSTDTQY

v_call: TRBV2
clone_size: NA
cdr3_aa: AAEGGQAYNEQF

v_call: TRBV6-5
clone_size: NA
cdr3_aa: ASSYSSADSAEQY

v_call: TRBV30
clone_size: NA
cdr3_aa: AWSVGTPGTSVPYEQY

v_call: TRBV14
clone_size: many
cdr3_aa: ASSQVRSTILAADTQY

v_call: TRBV13
clone_size: NA
cdr3_aa: ASSVGQGPSTDTQY

v_call: TRBV12-5
clone_size: few
cdr3_aa: ASGLHPGEQF

v_call: TRBV19
clone_size: NA
cdr3_aa: ASSDTGYGETQY

v_call: TRBV7-8
clone_size: few
cdr3_aa: ASSLKAGNTDTQY

v_call: TRBV30
clone_size: many
cdr3_aa: AWRWGQNYEQY